A single sample is the source of the 10 T cell receptor beta chains below, sequenced in a study of long-term antiretroviral therapy in people with HIV. Runs used v3.0 of the immunoSEQ assay and were done at survey level. Using immunoSEQ multiplex PCR, the repertoire was profiled, and TCRdb retains in-frame clones only, with some absent. The table includes 20,000 to 25,000 clones, 81% detected once. This specimen consisted of unsorted PBMCs, obtained 1.5 years after starting antiretroviral therapy. These receptor sequences come from a young man with HIV.

The CDR3 DNA reads as TGCGCCAGCAGCACTACCGGGACAGGGACATACGAGCAGTACTTC. It yields the protein CASSTTGTGTYEQYF. The chain links TRBV5-1 to TRBJ2-7; 9 bases line up with TRBD1. The CDR3 contains 15 residues. V shed 4 bases, J shed 4 bases, and the junction held 9 bases outside the gene matches. Looked up from germline, CDR1 is SGHRS and CDR2 is YFSETQ.

The chain combines TRBV7-2 with TRBJ1-2; D is undetermined. The CDR3 is 15 residues long. Germline CDR1 SGHTA, CDR2 FQGNSA. Trimming removed 5 bases from V and 3 bases from J, with 16 bases in between. Here the CDR3 DNA reads TGTGCCAGCAGCCCCCAGCCGAGCCCTTACTATGGCTACACCTTC. Residues: CASSPQPSPYYGYTF. Full variable domain (remainder filled in from reference TRBV7-2 and TRBJ1-2): GAGVSQSPSNKVTEKGKDVELRCDPISGHTALYWYRQSLGQGLEFLIYFQGNSAPDKSGLPSDRFSAERTGGSVSTLTIQRTQQEDSAVYLCASSPQPSPYYGYTFGSGTRLTVV.

This chain links TRBV27 with TRBJ2-7; 9 bases match TRBD2. The CDR3 is 15 residues long. J gave up 1 base and V 3 bases, and 4 bases lay outside the gene matches. From germline, CDR1 is MNHEY and CDR2 SMNVEV (reference sequence). CDR3 nucleotide sequence: TGTGCCAGCAGTTTCCTAGGACTAGCGTCCTACGAGCAGTACTTC. It codes for CASSFLGLASYEQYF.

V gene TRBV5-1 combines with J gene TRBJ2-7; perhaps D is TRBD1 or TRBD2 (5 bases each). CDR1 and CDR2 (germline): SGHRS, YFSETQ. The CDR3 loop spans 14 amino acids. V was trimmed by 0 bases and J by 2 bases, leaving 9 bases between them. In DNA form, the CDR3 reads TGCGCCAGCAGCTTGGAAGGGGACCCCTACGAGCAGTACTTC. It specifies CASSLEGDPYEQYF. Filled out from reference TRBV5-1 and TRBJ2-7, the complete variable domain reads KAGVTQTPRYLIKTRGQQVTLSCSPISGHRSVSWYQQTPGQGLQFLFEYFSETQRNKGNFPGRFSGRQFSNSRSEMNVSTLELGDSALYLCASSLEGDPYEQYFGPGTRLTVT.

The V gene is TRBV5-1, the J gene TRBJ1-1; no clear D gene. The CDR3 is 14 residues long. V dropped 0 bases and J dropped 2 bases, with 8 bases sitting between them. Germline V gene lookup returns CDR1 SGHRS and CDR2 YFSETQ. CDR3: CASSLEGRNTEAFF. The CDR3 DNA sequence: TGCGCCAGCAGCTTGGAAGGTCGTAACACTGAAGCTTTCTTT.

The rearrangement joins TRBV27 to TRBJ2-7, with 10 bases fitting TRBD2. V dropped 5 bases and J dropped 3; count of bases not matched to a gene: 4. The CDR3 loop spans 14 amino acids. In germline, CDR1 is MNHEY, CDR2 SMNVEV (reference sequence). Written as DNA, the CDR3 is TGTGCCAGCAGTCTCCTAGCGGGAGACTACGAGCAGTACTTC. Translation: CASSLLAGDYEQYF.

This chain uses TRBV7-2 with TRBJ1-4; D remains unclear. Trimming cost V 3 bases and J 0 bases, with 11 bases left between them. Germline V gene data show CDR1 as SGHTA and CDR2 as FQGNSA. The CDR3 consists of 16 residues. CDR3 loop: CASSFGQFATNEKLFF. CDR3 DNA sequence: TGTGCCAGCAGCTTTGGTCAGTTCGCAACTAATGAAAAACTGTTTTTT.

This chain links TRBV5-1 with TRBJ2-7; D is uncertain. The germline CDR1 and CDR2 sequences are SGHRS and YFSETQ. V dropped 0 bases and J dropped 0 bases, with 7 bases sitting between them. CDR3 length: 14 amino acids. This CDR3 is CASSLGQNSYEQYF. CDR3 sequence (DNA): TGCGCCAGCAGCTTGGGGCAGAACTCCTACGAGCAGTACTTC.

The chain links TRBV19 to TRBJ1-1; 7 bases are shared with TRBD1. Germline V gives CDR1 LNHDA, CDR2 SQIVND (reference sequence). Losses at the gene ends were 5 bases for V and 5 bases for J; bases not matched to a gene: 14. This CDR3 spans 16 amino acids. CDR3 residues: CASSPRRQGTRTEAFF. The CDR3 nucleotides are TGTGCCAGTAGTCCGCGACGACAGGGAACCCGGACTGAAGCTTTCTTT.

V usage is TRBV5-6 and J usage is TRBJ2-1; 10 bases match TRBD2. V shed 4 bases, J shed 8 bases, and the junction held 9 bases outside the gene matches. The germline gives CDR1 SGHDT, CDR2 YYEEEE. CDR3 length equals 15 residues. The CDR3 bases are TGTGCCAGCAGCGGCTTAGCGGGGGGCCTCGATGAGCAGTTCTTC. Protein sequence: CASSGLAGGLDEQFF.